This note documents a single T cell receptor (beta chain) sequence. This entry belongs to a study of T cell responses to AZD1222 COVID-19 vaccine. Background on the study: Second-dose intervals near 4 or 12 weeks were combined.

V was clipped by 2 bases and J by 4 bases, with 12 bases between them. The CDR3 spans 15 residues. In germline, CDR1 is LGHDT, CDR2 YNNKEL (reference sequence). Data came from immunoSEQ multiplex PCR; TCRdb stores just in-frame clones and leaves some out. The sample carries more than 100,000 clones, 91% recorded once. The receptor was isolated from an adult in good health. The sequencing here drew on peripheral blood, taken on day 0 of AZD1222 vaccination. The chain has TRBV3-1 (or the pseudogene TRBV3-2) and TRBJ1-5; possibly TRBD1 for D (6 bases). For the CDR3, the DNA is TGTGCCAGCAGCCAATCCCGGACAGATAATCAGCCCCAGCATTTT. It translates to CASSQSRTDNQPQHF.